One and the same sample provided the 10 T cell receptor beta chains below, sequenced in a study of blood T cell repertoires in COVID-19. Profiling relied on immunoSEQ multiplex PCR, and the TCRdb table lists in-frame clones only, not all of them. The sample includes about 30,000 clones, roughly 65% of them seen just once. Sequencing used peripheral blood. These receptors all stem from a human donor in a cohort sampled during active COVID-19.

The gene calls are TRBV10-3 and TRBJ2-5; TRBD2 matches 8 bases. Germline V gene data show CDR1 as ENHRY and CDR2 as SYGVKD. Trimming cost V 8 bases and J 7 bases; bases outside gene matches: 12. The length of the CDR3 is 14 residues. CDR3 sequence: CAIQAGGPSGTQYF. CDR3 DNA sequence: TGTGCCATCCAGGCGGGAGGCCCCTCGGGGACCCAGTACTTC.

V gene TRBV12-3 or TRBV12-4 combines with J gene TRBJ1-1; TRBD1 might be the D (5 bases). V lost 7 bases and J lost 4, with 13 bases in between. The CDR3 sequence is 13 residues long. The CDR3 DNA reads as TGTGCCAGCACCGAACGGGGGATCACTGAAGCTTTCTTT. This sequence encodes CASTERGITEAFF.

In DNA, the CDR3 is TGTGCCAGCAGCGTAGGACATAGCGGGACAGATACGCAGTATTTT. Translation: CASSVGHSGTDTQYF. V gene TRBV9 combines with J gene TRBJ2-3; 7 bases line up with TRBD2. V lost 0 bases and J lost 3; bases outside the gene matches: 4. This CDR3 is built from 15 residues. CDR1 SGDLS and CDR2 YYNGEE come from the germline V gene. Full variable domain (missing parts from reference TRBV9 and TRBJ2-3): DSGVTQTPKHLITATGQRVTLRCSPRSGDLSVYWYQQSLDQGLQFLIQYYNGEERAKGNILERFSAQQFPDLHSELNLSSLELGDSALYFCASSVGHSGTDTQYFGPGTRLTVL.

The chain uses TRBV7-2 and TRBJ2-1, with TRBD2 matching over 9 bases. Germline CDR1 reads SGHTA; CDR2 reads FQGNSA. The trim removed 1 base at V and 7 bases at J, leaving 5 bases unmatched. There are 15 residues in the CDR3. CDR3 coding DNA: TGTGCCAGCAGCTTAGGGCGGGAGGGCCTGAATGAGCAGTTCTTC. The encoded protein is CASSLGREGLNEQFF.

The genes are TRBV7-3 and TRBJ2-1, with 16 bases aligning to TRBD2. Germline assignment: CDR1 SGHTA and CDR2 FQGTGA. The trim removed 5 bases at V and 12 bases at J, leaving 10 bases unmatched. The CDR3 has 16 residues. The CDR3 loop is CASSRAGTSGRAVQFF. In nucleotides, the CDR3 is TGTGCCAGCAGCCGAGCAGGGACTAGCGGGAGGGCAGTGCAGTTCTTC.

The chain recombines TRBV5-1 with TRBJ2-7; 8 nucleotides agree with TRBD1. The CDR3 is 15 residues long. J was trimmed by 2 bases and V by 4 bases; bases with no gene match: 8. The germline CDR1 and CDR2 sequences are SGHRS and YFSETQ. The DNA for the CDR3 is TGCGCCAGCAGCGGGACAGGCCGCTGGGCCTACGAGCAGTACTTC. Encoded protein: CASSGTGRWAYEQYF.

V usage is TRBV9 and J usage is TRBJ1-4, with TRBD1 matching over 7 bases. This CDR3 spans 13 amino acids. Germline V CDR1 and CDR2: SGDLS, YYNGEE. After removal of 2 bases from V and 6 bases from J, the junction contained 1 base not matched to a gene. The CDR3 sequence is CASSVGQDEKLFF. The CDR3 DNA is TGTGCCAGCAGCGTCGGACAGGATGAAAAACTGTTTTTT.

This clone was seen a handful of times. The V gene is TRBV2, the J gene TRBJ2-7, with D uncertain. Germline V gene sequence: CDR1 SNHLY, CDR2 FYNNEI. V lost 3 bases and J lost 4, with 22 bases in between. This CDR3 is 17 amino acids long. In DNA form, the CDR3 reads TGTGCCAGCAGTGACCTCGGTGGATTCGAGACACCATACGAGCAGTACTTC. It codes for CASSDLGGFETPYEQYF.

The rearrangement uses TRBV27 and TRBJ2-1; 8 bases agree with TRBD2. Germline CDR1 MNHEY, CDR2 SMNVEV (reference sequence). The CDR3 runs to 16 residues. Trimming removed 5 bases from V and 7 bases from J; junction bases left unmatched: 13. The CDR3 DNA is TGTGCCAGCAGTCGCCCATGGCGGGAGGCGGGGAATGAGCAGTTCTTC. Its protein is CASSRPWREAGNEQFF.

The V call is TRBV4-1, the J call TRBJ2-3; D gene unclear. Germline CDR1 reads MGHRA; CDR2 reads YSYEKL. This CDR3 contains 15 residues. Trimming pared 1 base from V and 2 bases from J, leaving 10 bases between. CDR3 sequence reads: CASSQAQEATDTQYF. The CDR3 nucleotides read TGCGCCAGCAGCCAAGCGCAGGAAGCCACAGATACGCAGTATTTT.